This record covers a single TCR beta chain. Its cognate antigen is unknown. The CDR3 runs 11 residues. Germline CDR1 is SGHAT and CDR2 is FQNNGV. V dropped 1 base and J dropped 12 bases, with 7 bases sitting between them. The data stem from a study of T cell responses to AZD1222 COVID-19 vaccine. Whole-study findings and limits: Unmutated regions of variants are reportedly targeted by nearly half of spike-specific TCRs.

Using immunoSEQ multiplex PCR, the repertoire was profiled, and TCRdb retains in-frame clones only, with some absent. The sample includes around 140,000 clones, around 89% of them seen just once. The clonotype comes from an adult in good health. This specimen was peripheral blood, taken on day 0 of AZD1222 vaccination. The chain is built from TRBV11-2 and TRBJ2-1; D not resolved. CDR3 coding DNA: TGTGCCAGCAGCTTAGGGCGCTCGCAGTTCTTC. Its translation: CASSLGRSQFF.